The 23 T cell receptor beta chains below all came from one sample that was sequenced in a study of shared clonotypes between healthy human individuals. Clones were sequenced by immunoSEQ multiplex PCR, and TCRdb holds only the in-frame ones, with some missing. This sample has nearly 750,000 clones, with 72% found just once. Source material: memory CD4+ T cells sorted from blood. Subset: CD45RA-negative fraction. Receptors originate from a woman aged 30 to 39 in good health.

The chain uses TRBV15 and TRBJ1-4, with no clear D. The germline V and J ends were trimmed by 4 bases and 7 bases, with 13 bases remaining between them. This CDR3 spans 14 amino acids. In germline, CDR1 is LNHNV, CDR2 YYDKDF (reference sequence). Written as DNA, the CDR3 is TGTGCCACCAGCACGGAGATTGTAGGTGAAAAACTGTTTTTT. It yields the protein CATSTEIVGEKLFF. Supplemented by reference TRBV15 and TRBJ1-4, the full variable domain reads DAMVIQNPRYQVTQFGKPVTLSCSQTLNHNVMYWYQQKSSQAPKLLFHYYDKDFNNEADTPDNFQSRRPNTSFCFLDIRSPGLGDTAMYLCATSTEIVGEKLFFGSGTQLSVL.

This clone was found a few times. The same CDR3 also results from other DNA sequences found in this sample. The chain is built from TRBV6-6 and TRBJ1-1, with TRBD1 identical over 7 bases. The trim removed 7 bases at V and 4 bases at J, leaving 6 bases unmatched. Germline loops: CDR1 MNHNY, CDR2 SVGAGI (reference sequence). The CDR3 totals 13 residues. DNA for the CDR3: TGTGCCAGCACTCGACAGGGTGGCACTGAAGCTTTCTTT. Translating it yields CASTRQGGTEAFF.

CDR3 loop: CASSESSGDRGNTIYF. The DNA for the CDR3 is TGTGCCAGCAGTGAGAGCAGCGGGGACAGGGGAAACACCATATATTTT. The chain couples TRBV6-1 to TRBJ1-3, with 8 bases identical to TRBD1. J gave up 4 bases and V 3 bases, and 8 bases lay outside the gene matches. The CDR3 runs to 16 residues. CDR1 and CDR2 (germline): MNHNS, SASEGT.

This chain connects TRBV29-1 to TRBJ2-5; 9 nucleotides match TRBD1. The CDR3 is 15 residues long. Trimming at V came to 6 bases and at J to 2 bases, leaving 10 bases not matched to a gene. CDR1 SQVTM and CDR2 ANQGSEA come from the germline V gene. The CDR3 reads CSVQSGQGPQETQYF. For the CDR3, the DNA is TGCAGCGTCCAATCCGGACAGGGGCCTCAAGAGACCCAGTACTTC.

This clone was counted only a few times. The gene calls are TRBV4-1 and TRBJ2-1, with TRBD2 matching over 7 bases. Germline lookup yields CDR1 MGHRA and CDR2 YSYEKL. There are 16 residues in the CDR3. Unmatched junction bases numbered 11, after V lost 1 base and J lost 8 bases. This CDR3 is CASSQGGGPVRHEQFF. The CDR3 region has the DNA TGCGCCAGCAGCCAAGGCGGGGGTCCCGTCCGCCATGAGCAGTTCTTC.

V gene TRBV2 combines with J gene TRBJ2-7; 8 bases match TRBD1. Trimming at V came to 6 bases and at J to 7 bases, leaving 8 bases not matched to a gene. Germline V gives CDR1 SNHLY, CDR2 FYNNEI. The CDR3 covers 13 residues. CDR3 region: CASRRQGAGEQYF. DNA for the CDR3: TGTGCCAGCAGGCGCCAGGGGGCTGGGGAGCAGTACTTC.

The rearrangement uses TRBV23-1 and TRBJ2-7; unclear D gene. TRBV23-1 is noted as an ORF with a role that remains uncertain. V lost 4 bases to trimming and J lost 6 bases, with 16 bases between them. This CDR3 spans 14 amino acids. The CDR3: CASSPSPTDCEQYF. In DNA form, the CDR3 reads TGCGCCAGCAGTCCATCCCCTACAGACTGCGAGCAGTACTTC.

This rearrangement joins TRBV6-6 to TRBJ2-7; TRBD2 is a possible D gene (6 bases). CDR1 is MNHNY, CDR2 SVGAGI, per germline (reference sequence). The CDR3 sequence is 13 residues long. V was clipped by 8 bases and J by 3 bases, with 14 bases between them. The CDR3 spells CASSSGHGYEQYF. Here the CDR3 DNA reads TGTGCCAGCTCAAGCGGGCACGGCTACGAGCAGTACTTC.

This clone has only a few counts. The chain is built from TRBV27 and TRBJ2-2; TRBD1 matches at 9 bases. V was clipped by 3 bases and J by 4 bases; unmatched bases: 6. CDR1 is MNHEY, CDR2 SMNVEV, per germline (reference sequence). CDR3 length equals 16 residues. Here the CDR3 reads CASSLGGQGITGELFF. CDR3 sequence (DNA): TGTGCCAGCAGTTTGGGGGGACAGGGAATCACCGGGGAGCTGTTTTTT.

This sequence joins TRBV19 and TRBJ1-5, with no clear D. The V end lost 4 bases, the J end lost 3 bases, and 7 bases lay between the germline ends. CDR3 length: 13 amino acids. The germline CDR1 and CDR2 sequences are LNHDA and SQIVND (reference sequence). As DNA, the CDR3 is TGTGCCAGTAGTAACATCCTCAATCAGCCCCAGCATTTT. Residues: CASSNILNQPQHF.

This clone was seen many times. The chain couples TRBV27 to TRBJ2-3; tentatively, D is TRBD2 (6 bases). This CDR3 has 14 amino acids. The V gene lost 4 bases and the J gene lost 6 bases, with 14 bases spanning the gap. Germline lookup yields CDR1 MNHEY and CDR2 SMNVEV (reference sequence). The CDR3 region is CASSSRLDLDTQYF. The CDR3 DNA follows: TGTGCCAGCAGTTCCCGACTAGATCTGGATACGCAGTATTTT.

The table lists this clone with many counts. This rearrangement joins TRBV2 to TRBJ1-5; D is perhaps TRBD1 (5 bases). Trimming removed 6 bases at V and 4 bases at J, with 13 bases between. CDR3 size: 14 residues. CDR1 and CDR2 (germline): SNHLY, FYNNEI. This CDR3 reads CASRGDSRNQPQHF. The CDR3 nucleotides read TGTGCCAGCAGGGGAGACAGTCGGAATCAGCCCCAGCATTTT.

A remark on this clone: Other nucleotide sequences from this sample produce the same CDR3. The chain uses TRBV5-4 and TRBJ2-3; D is undetermined. Germline V gene lookup returns CDR1 SGHNT and CDR2 YYREEE (reference sequence). The CDR3 totals 11 residues. V was clipped by 7 bases and J by 5 bases, with 8 bases between them. The CDR3 region is CASSWGDTQYF. The CDR3 nucleotides read TGTGCCAGCTCCTGGGGAGATACGCAGTATTTT.

Only one count was recorded for this clone. V is TRBV11-2 and J is TRBJ2-1; 7 bases match TRBD2. CDR1 is SGHAT, CDR2 FQNNGV, per germline. The CDR3 contains 13 residues. V dropped 5 bases and J dropped 9; count of bases not matched to a gene: 7. This CDR3 is CASSPSGISEQFF. CDR3 in DNA: TGTGCCAGCAGCCCCAGCGGGATTAGTGAGCAGTTCTTC. Supplemented by reference TRBV11-2 and TRBJ2-1, the full variable domain reads EAGVAQSPRYKIIEKRQSVAFWCNPISGHATLYWYQQILGQGPKLLIQFQNNGVVDDSQLPKDRFSAERLKGVDSTLKIQPAKLEDSAVYLCASSPSGISEQFFGPGTRLTVL.

The rearrangement links TRBV28 to TRBJ1-5, with D uncertain. With 8 bases removed from V and 2 bases from J, the gap between germline ends came to 16 bases. The CDR3 is 15 amino acids. In germline, CDR1 is MDHEN, CDR2 SYDVKM. CDR3 in DNA: TGTGCCAGCTCACTGGGAGGGTATCGCAATCAGCCCCAGCATTTT. It specifies CASSLGGYRNQPQHF.

The rearrangement uses TRBV15 and TRBJ2-7; perhaps TRBD2 as D (6 bases). Deletions cut 0 bases from V and 2 bases from J, with 14 bases between. In germline, CDR1 is LNHNV, CDR2 YYDKDF (reference sequence). The CDR3 consists of 16 residues. The CDR3 reads CATSREWASVTYEQYF. CDR3 nucleotide sequence: TGTGCCACCAGCAGAGAGTGGGCTAGCGTAACCTACGAGCAGTACTTC.

The chain combines TRBV4-1 with TRBJ1-2, with D maybe TRBD1 (5 bases). V was trimmed by 0 bases and J by 8 bases, leaving 10 bases between them. Germline V gives CDR1 MGHRA, CDR2 YSYEKL. This CDR3 region has 13 residues. DNA of the CDR3: TGCGCCAGCAGCCAAGAGCAGGGCAGAGGCTACACCTTC. Protein product: CASSQEQGRGYTF.

V and J are TRBV28 and TRBJ1-2, with D unclear. The V gene lost 6 bases and the J gene lost 6 bases, with 14 bases spanning the gap. This CDR3 comprises 13 residues. Germline V gene lookup returns CDR1 MDHEN and CDR2 SYDVKM. The CDR3, as DNA: TGTGCCAGCAGCCCTGGAGGGCCTGATGGCTACACCTTC. Amino acids: CASSPGGPDGYTF.

The rearrangement links TRBV11-2 to TRBJ1-2; TRBD1 matches 11 bases. The ends lost 5 bases at V and 7 bases at J; junction bases unmatched: 9. Germline CDR1 and CDR2: SGHAT and FQNNGV. This CDR3 comprises 15 residues. Here the CDR3 DNA reads TGTGCCAGCAGCACCGGGACAGGGGGAATAAGTGGCTACACCTTC. Translated, it gives CASSTGTGGISGYTF.

The chain has TRBV6-6 and TRBJ2-2, with 12 bases fitting TRBD2. CDR3 length equals 16 residues. V dropped 7 bases and J dropped 5; count of bases not matched to a gene: 8. In germline, CDR1 is MNHNY, CDR2 SVGAGI (reference sequence). The CDR3 spells CASNQLAGGGTGELFF. DNA of the CDR3: TGTGCCAGCAACCAACTAGCGGGAGGAGGAACCGGGGAGCTGTTTTTT.

This clone occurred a few times. DNA of the CDR3: TGTGCCAGCAGGACCAACCTCAACAGGGGAATCTACAATGAGCAGTTCTTC. Its translation: CASRTNLNRGIYNEQFF. The chain is built from TRBV25-1 and TRBJ2-1, with TRBD1 matching 7 bases. Looked up from germline, CDR1 is MGHDK and CDR2 is SYGVNS. With V trimmed by 6 bases and J by 3 bases, 14 bases remained unmatched. The CDR3 extends over 17 amino acids.

The V gene is TRBV6-5, the J gene TRBJ1-5, with 7 positions matching TRBD1. Germline assignment: CDR1 MNHEY and CDR2 SVGAGI. The CDR3 is 13 amino acids. With 5 bases clipped from V and 6 bases from J, the junction kept 4 bases outside the gene matches. In DNA, the CDR3 is TGTGCCAGCAGTGACAGGGTGGGTCAGCCCCAGCATTTT. Protein sequence: CASSDRVGQPQHF.

This chain joins TRBV7-5 and TRBJ2-3; the D call TRBD2 from the table was never checked on the DNA. TRBV7-5 counts as a pseudogene. This CDR3 spans 13 amino acids. The CDR3 DNA follows: TGTGTCAGACGTCAGGACTGCACAGATACGCAGTATTTT. It encodes CVRRQDCTDTQYF.